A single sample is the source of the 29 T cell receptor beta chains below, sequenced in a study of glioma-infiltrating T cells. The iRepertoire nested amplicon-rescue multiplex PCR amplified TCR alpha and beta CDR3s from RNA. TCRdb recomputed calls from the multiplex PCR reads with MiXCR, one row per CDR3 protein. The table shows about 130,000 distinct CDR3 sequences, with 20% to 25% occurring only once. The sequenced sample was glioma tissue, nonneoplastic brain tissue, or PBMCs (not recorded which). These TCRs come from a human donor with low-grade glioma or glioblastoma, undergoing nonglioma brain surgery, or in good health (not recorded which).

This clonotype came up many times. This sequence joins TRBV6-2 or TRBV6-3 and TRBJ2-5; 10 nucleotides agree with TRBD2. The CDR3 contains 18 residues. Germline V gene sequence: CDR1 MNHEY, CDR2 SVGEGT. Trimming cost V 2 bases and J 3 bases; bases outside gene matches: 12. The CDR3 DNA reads TGTGCCAGCAGTTACGCCCTAGTGGAGCTAGCGGGGGAAGAGACCCAGTACTTC. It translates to CASSYALVELAGEETQYF.

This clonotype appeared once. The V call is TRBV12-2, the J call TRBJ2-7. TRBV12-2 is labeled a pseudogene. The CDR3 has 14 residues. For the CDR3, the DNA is TGTGCAAGTCGCCCCCACCTCGACCTCTACGAGCAGTCCTTC. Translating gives CASRPHLDLYEQSF.

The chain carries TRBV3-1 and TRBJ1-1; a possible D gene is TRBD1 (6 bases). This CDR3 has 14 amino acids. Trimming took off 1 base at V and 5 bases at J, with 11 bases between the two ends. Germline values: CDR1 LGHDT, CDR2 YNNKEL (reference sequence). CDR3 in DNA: TGTGCCAGCAGCCAAGTGGGGGGCAGGACTGAAGCTTTCTTT. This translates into CASSQVGGRTEAFF. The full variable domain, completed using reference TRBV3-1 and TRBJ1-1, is DTAVSQTPKYLVTQMGNDKSIKCEQNLGHDTMYWYKQDSKKFLKIMFSYNNKELIINETVPNRFSPKSPDKAHLNLHINSLELGDSAVYFCASSQVGGRTEAFFGQGTRLTVV.

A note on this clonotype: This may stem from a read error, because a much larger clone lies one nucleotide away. CDR3 DNA: TGCAGCGTGGTGACCCCCACAGATACGCAGTATTTT. Protein: CSVVTPTDTQYF. The chain couples TRBV29-1 to TRBJ2-3; D gene ambiguous. Trimming shortened V by 6 bases and J by 2 bases, and 9 bases separated the two germline ends. CDR1 SQVTM and CDR2 ANQGSEA come from the germline V gene. This CDR3 is 12 amino acids long.

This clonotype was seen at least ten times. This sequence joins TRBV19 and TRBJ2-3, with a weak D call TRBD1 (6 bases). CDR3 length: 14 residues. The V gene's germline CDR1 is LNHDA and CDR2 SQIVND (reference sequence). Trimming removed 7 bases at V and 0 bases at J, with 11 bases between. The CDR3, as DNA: TGTGCCAGTACCCGGACAGCTAGCACAGATACGCAGTATTTT. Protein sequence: CASTRTASTDTQYF.

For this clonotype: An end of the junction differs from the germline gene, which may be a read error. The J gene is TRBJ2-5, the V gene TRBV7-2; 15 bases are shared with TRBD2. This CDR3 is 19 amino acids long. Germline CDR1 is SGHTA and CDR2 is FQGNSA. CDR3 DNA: TGTGCCAGCAGCTATCTCCCGGGACTAGCGGGGGGTCGAAAAGAGACCAAGTACTTC. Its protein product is CASSYLPGLAGGRKETKYF.

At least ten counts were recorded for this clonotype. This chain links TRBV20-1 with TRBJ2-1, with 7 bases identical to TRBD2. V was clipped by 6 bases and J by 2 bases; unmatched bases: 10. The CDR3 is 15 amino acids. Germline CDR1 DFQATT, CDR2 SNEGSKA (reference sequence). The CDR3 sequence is CSAPAFGRPYNEQFF. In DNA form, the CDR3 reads TGCAGTGCCCCCGCGTTCGGGAGGCCCTACAATGAGCAGTTCTTC.

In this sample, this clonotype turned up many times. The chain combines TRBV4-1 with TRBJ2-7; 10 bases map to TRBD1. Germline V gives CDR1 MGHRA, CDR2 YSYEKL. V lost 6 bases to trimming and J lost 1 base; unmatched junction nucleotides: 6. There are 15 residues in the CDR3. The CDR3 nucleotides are TGCGCCAGCAGTCCGGGACAGGGGACGTCCTACGAGCAGTACTTC. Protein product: CASSPGQGTSYEQYF.

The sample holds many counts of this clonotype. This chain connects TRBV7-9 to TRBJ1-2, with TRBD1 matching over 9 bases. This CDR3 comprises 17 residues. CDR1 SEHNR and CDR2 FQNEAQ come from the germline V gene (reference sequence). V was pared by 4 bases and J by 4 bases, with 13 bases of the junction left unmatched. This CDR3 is CASSSGQGSPISYGYTF. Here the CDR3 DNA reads TGTGCCAGCAGCTCGGGACAGGGAAGCCCAATCAGCTATGGCTACACCTTC.

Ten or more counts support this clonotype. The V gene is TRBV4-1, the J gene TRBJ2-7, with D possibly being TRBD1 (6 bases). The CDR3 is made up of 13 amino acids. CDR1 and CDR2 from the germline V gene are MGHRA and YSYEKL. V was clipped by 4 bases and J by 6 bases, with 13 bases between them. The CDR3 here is CASSPLGQREQYF. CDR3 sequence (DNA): TGCGCCAGCAGCCCCCTCGGACAGCGCGAGCAGTACTTC.

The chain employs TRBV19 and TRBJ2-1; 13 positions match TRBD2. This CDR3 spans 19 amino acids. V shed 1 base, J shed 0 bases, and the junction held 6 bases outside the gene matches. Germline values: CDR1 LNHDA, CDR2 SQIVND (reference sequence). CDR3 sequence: CASSIGLLAGGGSYNEQFF. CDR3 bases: TGTGCCAGTAGTATAGGCCTACTAGCGGGAGGGGGCTCCTACAATGAGCAGTTCTTC.

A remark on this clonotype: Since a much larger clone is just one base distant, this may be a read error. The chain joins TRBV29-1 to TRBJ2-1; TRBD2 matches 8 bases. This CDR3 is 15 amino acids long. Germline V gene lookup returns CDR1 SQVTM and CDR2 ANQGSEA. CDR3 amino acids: CSVEPGSGRRSERFF. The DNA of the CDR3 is TGCAGCGTTGAGCCCGGGAGCGGGAGAAGGAGTGAGCGGTTCTTC.

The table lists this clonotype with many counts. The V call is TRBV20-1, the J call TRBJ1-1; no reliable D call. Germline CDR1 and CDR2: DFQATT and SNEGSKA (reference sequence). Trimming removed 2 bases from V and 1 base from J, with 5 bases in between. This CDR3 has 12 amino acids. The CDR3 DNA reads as TGCAGTGCTAGACAGCCGAACACTGAAGCTTTCTTT. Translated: CSARQPNTEAFF.

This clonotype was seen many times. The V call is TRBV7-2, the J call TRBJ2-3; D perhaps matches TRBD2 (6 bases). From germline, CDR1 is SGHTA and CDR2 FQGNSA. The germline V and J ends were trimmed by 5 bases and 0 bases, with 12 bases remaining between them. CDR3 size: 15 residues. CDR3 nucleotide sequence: TGTGCCAGCAGCCCGGGACTCGCTAGCACAGATACGCAGTATTTT. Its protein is CASSPGLASTDTQYF.

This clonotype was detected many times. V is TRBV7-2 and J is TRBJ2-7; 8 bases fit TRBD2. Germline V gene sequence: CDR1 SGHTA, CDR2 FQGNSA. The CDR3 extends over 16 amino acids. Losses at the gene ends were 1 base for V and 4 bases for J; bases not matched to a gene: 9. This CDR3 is CASSLDSPAGVYEQYF. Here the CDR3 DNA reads TGTGCCAGCAGCTTAGATTCTCCAGCGGGAGTGTACGAGCAGTACTTC.

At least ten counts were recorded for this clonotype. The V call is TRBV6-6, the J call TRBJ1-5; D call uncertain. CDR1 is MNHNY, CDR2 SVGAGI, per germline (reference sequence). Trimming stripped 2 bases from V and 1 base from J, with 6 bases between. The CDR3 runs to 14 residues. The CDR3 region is CASSYVGSNQPQHF. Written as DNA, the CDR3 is TGTGCCAGCAGTTACGTGGGCAGCAATCAGCCCCAGCATTTT.

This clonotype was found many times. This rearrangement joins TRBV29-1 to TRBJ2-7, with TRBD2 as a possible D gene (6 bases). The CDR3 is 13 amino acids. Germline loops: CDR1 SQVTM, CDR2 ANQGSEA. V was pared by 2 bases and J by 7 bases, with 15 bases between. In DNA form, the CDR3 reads TGCAGCGTTGAAAAGGAGGGCATTACGGAGCAGTACTTC. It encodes CSVEKEGITEQYF.

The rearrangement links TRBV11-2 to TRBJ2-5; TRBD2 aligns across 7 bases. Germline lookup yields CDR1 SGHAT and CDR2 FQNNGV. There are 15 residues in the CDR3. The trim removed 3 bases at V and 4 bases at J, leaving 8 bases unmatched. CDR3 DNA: TGTGCCAGCAGCTTCCAGTGGGGAGGGAGAGAGACCCAGTACTTC. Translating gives CASSFQWGGRETQYF.

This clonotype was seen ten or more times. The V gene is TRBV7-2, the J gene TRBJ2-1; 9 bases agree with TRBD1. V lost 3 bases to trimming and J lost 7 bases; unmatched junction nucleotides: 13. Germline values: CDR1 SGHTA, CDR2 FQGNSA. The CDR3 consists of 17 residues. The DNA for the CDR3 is TGTGCCAGCAGCTTGAAGTGGGCTGGGACAGGGAGAAATGAGCAGTTCTTC. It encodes CASSLKWAGTGRNEQFF. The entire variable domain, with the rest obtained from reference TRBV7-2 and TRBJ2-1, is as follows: GAGVSQSPSNKVTEKGKDVELRCDPISGHTALYWYRQSLGQGLEFLIYFQGNSAPDKSGLPSDRFSAERTGGSVSTLTIQRTQQEDSAVYLCASSLKWAGTGRNEQFFGPGTRLTVL.

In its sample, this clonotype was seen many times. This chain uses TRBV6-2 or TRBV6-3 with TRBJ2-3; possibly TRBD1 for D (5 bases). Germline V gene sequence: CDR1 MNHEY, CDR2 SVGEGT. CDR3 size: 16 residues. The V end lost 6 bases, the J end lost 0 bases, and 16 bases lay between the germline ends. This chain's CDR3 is CASSRRQSSSTDTQYF. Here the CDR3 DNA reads TGTGCCAGCAGCCGCCGACAGTCCTCAAGCACAGATACGCAGTATTTT.

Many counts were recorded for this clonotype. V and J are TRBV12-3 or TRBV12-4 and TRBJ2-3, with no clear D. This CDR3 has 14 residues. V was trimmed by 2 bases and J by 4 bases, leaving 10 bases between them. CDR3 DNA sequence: TGTGCCAGCAGTTTATTTAGATCTCCAGATACGCAGTATTTT. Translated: CASSLFRSPDTQYF.

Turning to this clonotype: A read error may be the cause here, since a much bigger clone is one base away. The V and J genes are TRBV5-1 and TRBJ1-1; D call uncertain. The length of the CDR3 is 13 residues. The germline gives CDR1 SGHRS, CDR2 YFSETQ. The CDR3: CACSLTTPSEAFF. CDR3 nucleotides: TGCGCCTGCAGCTTGACTACCCCGAGTGAAGCTTTCTTT.

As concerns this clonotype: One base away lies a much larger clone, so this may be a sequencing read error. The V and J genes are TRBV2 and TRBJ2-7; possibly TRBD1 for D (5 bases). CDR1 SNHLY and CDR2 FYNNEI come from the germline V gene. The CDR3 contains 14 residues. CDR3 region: CASSELGVPYEEYF. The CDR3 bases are TGTGCCAGCAGTGAGTTAGGGGTCCCCTACGAGGAGTACTTC.

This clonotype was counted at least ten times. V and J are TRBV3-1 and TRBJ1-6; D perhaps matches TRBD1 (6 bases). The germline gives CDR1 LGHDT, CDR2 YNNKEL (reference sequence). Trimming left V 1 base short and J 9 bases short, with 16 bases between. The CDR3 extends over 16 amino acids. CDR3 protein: CASSQVPRGGGSPLHF. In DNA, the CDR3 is TGTGCCAGCAGCCAAGTTCCCAGGGGAGGAGGTTCACCCCTCCACTTT.

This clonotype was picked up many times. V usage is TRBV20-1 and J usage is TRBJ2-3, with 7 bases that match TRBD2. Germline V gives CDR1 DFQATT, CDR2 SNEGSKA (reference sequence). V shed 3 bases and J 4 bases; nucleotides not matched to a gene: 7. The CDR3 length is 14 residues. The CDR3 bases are TGCAGTGCTAGCGCGGGAGAAGGGGCAGATACGCAGTATTTT. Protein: CSASAGEGADTQYF.

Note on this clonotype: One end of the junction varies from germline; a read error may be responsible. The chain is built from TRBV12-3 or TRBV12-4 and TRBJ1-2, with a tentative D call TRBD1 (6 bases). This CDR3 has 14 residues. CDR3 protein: CASSLSSRGYGYAF. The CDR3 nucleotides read TGTGCCAGCAGTCTAAGCTCCAGGGGCTATGGCTACGCCTTC.

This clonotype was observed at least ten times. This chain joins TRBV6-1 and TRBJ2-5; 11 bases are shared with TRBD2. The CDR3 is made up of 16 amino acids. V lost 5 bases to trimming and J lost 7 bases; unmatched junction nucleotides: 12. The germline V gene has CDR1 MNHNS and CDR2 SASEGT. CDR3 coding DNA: TGTGCCAGCAGTTCGATAAAGACTAGCGGGACCGGGACCCAGTACTTC. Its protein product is CASSSIKTSGTGTQYF.

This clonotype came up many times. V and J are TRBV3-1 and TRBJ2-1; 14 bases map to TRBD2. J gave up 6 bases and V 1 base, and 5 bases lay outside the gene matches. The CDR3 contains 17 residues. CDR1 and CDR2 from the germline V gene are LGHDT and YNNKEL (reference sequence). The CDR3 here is CASSQGETSGRANEQFF. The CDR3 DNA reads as TGTGCCAGCAGCCAAGGAGAGACTAGCGGGAGGGCCAATGAGCAGTTCTTC.

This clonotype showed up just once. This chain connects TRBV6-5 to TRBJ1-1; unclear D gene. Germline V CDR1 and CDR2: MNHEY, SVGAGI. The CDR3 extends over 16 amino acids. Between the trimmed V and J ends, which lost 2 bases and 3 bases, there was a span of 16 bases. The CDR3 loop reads CASSYPPIRADTEAFF. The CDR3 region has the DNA TGTGCCAGCAGTTACCCCCCTATTAGGGCGGACACTGAAGCTTTCTTT.